The T cell receptor beta chain under discussion was sequenced for a study of T cells in Graves' hyperthyroidism and ophthalmopathy. Findings and limits, study-wide: The model identified upcoming ophthalmopathy a median roughly 6.5 months ahead of onset.

This CDR3 contains 15 residues. V lost 1 base, J lost 3 bases, and 13 bases lay in between. What was amplified from RNA transcripts were TCR beta CDR3 regions. The TCR CDR3 first-round RT-PCR relied on the HTBI primer set. TCRdb reprocessed the multiplex PCR reads with MiXCR, giving one entry per CDR3 protein. The data contain hundreds of thousands of distinct CDR3 sequences, around 22% of them singletons. Note on this clonotype: The antigen remains undetermined. A much larger clone is a single base away; this may be a read error.

Sequences were obtained from blood. This receptor was taken from a woman between 25 and 40 years old with Graves' ophthalmopathy. The gene calls are TRBV12-3 or TRBV12-4 and TRBJ2-7; possible D gene TRBD1, 7 bases. CDR3 loop: CASSLGRGVSYEQYF. CDR3 coding DNA: TGTGCCAGCAGTTTAGGCAGGGGGGTCAGCTACGAGCAGTACTTC.